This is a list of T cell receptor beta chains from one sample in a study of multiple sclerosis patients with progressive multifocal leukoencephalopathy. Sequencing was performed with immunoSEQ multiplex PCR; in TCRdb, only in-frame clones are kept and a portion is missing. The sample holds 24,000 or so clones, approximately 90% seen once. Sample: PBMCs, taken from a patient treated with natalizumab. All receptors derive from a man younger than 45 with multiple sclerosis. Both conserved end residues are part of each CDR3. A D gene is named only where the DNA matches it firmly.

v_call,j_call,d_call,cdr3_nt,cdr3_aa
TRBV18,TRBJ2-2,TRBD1,TGTGCCAGCTCTCAGGGACAGACCGGGGAGCTGTTTTTT,CASSQGQTGELFF
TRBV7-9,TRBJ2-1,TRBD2,TGTGCCAGCAGCGCGAGCACTAGCGGGATCTACAATGAGCAGTTCTTC,CASSASTSGIYNEQFF
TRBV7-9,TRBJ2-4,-,TGTGCCAGCAGCTTTTCCGACGGGGAAGCCAAAAACATTCAGTACTTC,CASSFSDGEAKNIQYF
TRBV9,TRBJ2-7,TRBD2,TGTGCCAGCAGCCCCGGCGGGAGGAGCTCCTACGAGCAGTACTTC,CASSPGGRSSYEQYF
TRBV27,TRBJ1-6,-,TGTGCCAGCAGTTTATTACCCTTCGGGAATTCACCCCTCCACTTT,CASSLLPFGNSPLHF
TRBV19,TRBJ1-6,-,TGTGCCAGTAGCCCGCGGGGGGCATCACCCCTCCACTTT,CASSPRGASPLHF
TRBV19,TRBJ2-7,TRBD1,TGTGCCAGTAGTATTGGACAGGGGGGCTACGAGCAGTACTTC,CASSIGQGGYEQYF
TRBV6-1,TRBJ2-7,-,TGTGCCAGCAGTGAACTCGGACTATCCTACGAGCAGTACTTC,CASSELGLSYEQYF
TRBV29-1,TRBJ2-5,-,TGCAGCGTTGTTTGGGGGGCAGGGTGGCAAGAGACCCAGTACTTC,CSVVWGAGWQETQYF
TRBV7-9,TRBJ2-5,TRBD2,TGTGCCAGCAGCTTAGGACTGGCGGGAGGAGAGCAAGAGACCCAGTACTTC,CASSLGLAGGEQETQYF